The 11 T cell receptor beta chains listed next were all sequenced from one sample in a study of blood T cell repertoires in COVID-19. Assay used: immunoSEQ multiplex PCR; TCRdb lists only in-frame clones, some missing. The table has roughly 170,000 clones, about 88% seen once. The sequenced sample was peripheral blood. The receptors here all came from a man aged 35-49 years with active or convalescent COVID-19.

In its sample, this clone was seen once. The chain couples TRBV13 to TRBJ1-2, with TRBD1 matching over 7 bases. This CDR3 has 14 amino acids. CDR1 is PRHDT and CDR2 is FYEKMQ in the germline V gene (reference sequence). J lost 3 bases, V lost 2 bases, and 3 bases had no gene match. The CDR3 DNA sequence: TGTGCCAGCAGCTTAAGGGGGCGCGACTATGGCTACACCTTC. Its translation: CASSLRGRDYGYTF. The variable domain in full, completed from reference TRBV13 and TRBJ1-2, reads AAGVIQSPRHLIKEKRETATLKCYPIPRHDTVYWYQQGPGQDPQFLISFYEKMQSDKGSIPDRFSAQQFSDYHSELNMSSLELGDSALYFCASSLRGRDYGYTFGSGTRLTVV.

The chain has TRBV11-3 and TRBJ1-2; perhaps TRBD1 as D (6 bases). The V gene lost 1 base and the J gene lost 4 bases, with 13 bases spanning the gap. Germline CDR1 is SGHNT and CDR2 is YENEEA. The CDR3 sequence is 15 residues long. In nucleotides, the CDR3 is TGTGCCAGCAGCTTAGGGCCAGGGGAGGGCTATGGCTACACCTTC. Residues: CASSLGPGEGYGYTF.

CDR3 sequence: CASSQDWGVSNYGYTF. CDR3 sequence (DNA): TGTGCCAGCAGCCAAGACTGGGGGGTCAGTAACTATGGCTACACCTTC. This chain connects TRBV3-1 (or the pseudogene TRBV3-2) to TRBJ1-2, with D maybe TRBD1 (5 bases). The CDR3 runs to 16 residues. The V gene's germline CDR1 is LGHDT and CDR2 YNNKEL (reference sequence). The ends were cut back, 0 bases at V and 1 base at J, with 12 bases in the middle.

This clone has a handful of counts. The rearrangement uses TRBV19 and TRBJ2-2; possible D gene TRBD2, 6 bases. V was trimmed by 5 bases and J by 2 bases, leaving 15 bases between them. CDR1 and CDR2 (germline): LNHDA, SQIVND (reference sequence). The CDR3 runs to 16 residues. CDR3 DNA: TGTGCCAGTAGTCGTTGGGACTGGACTAACACCGGGGAGCTGTTTTTT. Protein product: CASSRWDWTNTGELFF.

This rearrangement joins TRBV27 to TRBJ1-2; 11 nucleotides match TRBD1. Trimming at V came to 4 bases and at J to 8 bases, leaving 9 bases not matched to a gene. Germline assignment: CDR1 MNHEY and CDR2 SMNVEV (reference sequence). The CDR3 runs 15 residues. The CDR3 nucleotides read TGTGCCAGCAGTTCCGAGGGACAGGGGGTGTACGGCTACACCTTC. Amino acid sequence: CASSSEGQGVYGYTF.

This clone was seen a handful of times. CDR3 residues: CASSLDRAYGYTF. CDR3 DNA: TGTGCCAGCAGCCTAGACAGGGCCTATGGCTACACCTTC. The V gene is TRBV13, the J gene TRBJ1-2; 7 nucleotides align to TRBD1. The germline CDR1 and CDR2 sequences are PRHDT and FYEKMQ (reference sequence). The trim removed 5 bases at V and 4 bases at J, leaving 4 bases unmatched. This CDR3 region has 13 residues. Combining the CDR3 with reference TRBV13 and TRBJ1-2 gives the whole variable domain AAGVIQSPRHLIKEKRETATLKCYPIPRHDTVYWYQQGPGQDPQFLISFYEKMQSDKGSIPDRFSAQQFSDYHSELNMSSLELGDSALYFCASSLDRAYGYTFGSGTRLTVV.

The rearrangement links TRBV4-2 to TRBJ2-2; the match to TRBD1 covers 10 bases. Germline V gene data show CDR1 as LGHNA and CDR2 as YNFKEQ. The CDR3 loop spans 16 amino acids. V lost 4 bases, J lost 5 bases, and 7 bases stayed unmatched. The CDR3 DNA is TGTGCCAGCAGCCCAGCCGGGACAGGGGTAACCGGGGAGCTGTTTTTT. It specifies CASSPAGTGVTGELFF.

The V call is TRBV29-1, the J call TRBJ1-2; no clear D gene. The CDR3 is 12 residues long. Trimming left V 6 bases short and J 3 bases short, with 11 bases between. CDR1 is SQVTM and CDR2 is ANQGSEA in the germline V gene. The CDR3 is CSVPGAYYGYTF. The CDR3 DNA sequence: TGCAGCGTGCCAGGCGCTTACTATGGCTACACCTTC.

The chain couples TRBV10-2 to TRBJ1-2; no definite D call. V was clipped by 5 bases and J by 0 bases, with 7 bases between them. CDR3 size: 13 residues. The germline V gene encodes CDR1 WSHSY and CDR2 SAAADI. This CDR3 is CASSNIANYGYTF. CDR3 nucleotides: TGCGCCAGCAGTAACATCGCTAACTATGGCTACACCTTC.

This clone was recorded only once. J is TRBJ2-5 and V is TRBV18; no reliable D call. V dropped 2 bases and J dropped 0 bases, with 4 bases sitting between them. Germline CDR1 KGHSH, CDR2 LQKENI. CDR3 length: 13 residues. The DNA of the CDR3 is TGTGCCAGCTCACCAAACAACCAAGAGACCCAGTACTTC. It is translated as CASSPNNQETQYF. The variable domain in full, with the rest retrieved from reference TRBV18 and TRBJ2-5, is NAGVMQNPRHLVRRRGQEARLRCSPMKGHSHVYWYRQLPEEGLKFMVYLQKENIIDESGMPKERFSAEFPKEGPSILRIQQVVRGDSAAYFCASSPNNQETQYFGPGTRLLVL.

The genes are TRBV6-5 and TRBJ2-7; 10 positions agree with TRBD2. The CDR3 consists of 15 residues. V dropped 6 bases and J dropped 2; count of bases not matched to a gene: 7. Germline CDR1 MNHEY, CDR2 SVGAGI. This chain's CDR3 is CASRIGTSVTYEQYF. CDR3 sequence (DNA): TGTGCCAGCAGGATCGGGACTAGCGTAACCTACGAGCAGTACTTC.